This T cell receptor (beta chain) is from a study of OX40 agonist ivuxolimab in advanced cancers. Assay: immunoSEQ multiplex PCR; the TCRdb copy retains only in-frame clones and omits some. The sample yields about 53,000 clones, nearly 90% seen once. This CDR3 comprises 14 residues. Germline CDR1 reads MNHNY; CDR2 reads SVGAGI (reference sequence). V lost 9 bases and J lost 5, with 16 bases in between. This sequence originates from an adult with an advanced solid tumor such as melanoma, head and neck, liver or kidney cancer. Specimen: CD4+ or CD8+ T cells sorted from blood, collected in a trial of the OX40 agonist ivuxolimab. The V gene is TRBV6-6, the J gene TRBJ2-2; tentatively, D is TRBD2 (6 bases). The CDR3 sequence: CASRGRERTGELFF. DNA of the CDR3: TGTGCCAGTCGAGGACGGGAGCGGACCGGGGAGCTGTTTTTT.